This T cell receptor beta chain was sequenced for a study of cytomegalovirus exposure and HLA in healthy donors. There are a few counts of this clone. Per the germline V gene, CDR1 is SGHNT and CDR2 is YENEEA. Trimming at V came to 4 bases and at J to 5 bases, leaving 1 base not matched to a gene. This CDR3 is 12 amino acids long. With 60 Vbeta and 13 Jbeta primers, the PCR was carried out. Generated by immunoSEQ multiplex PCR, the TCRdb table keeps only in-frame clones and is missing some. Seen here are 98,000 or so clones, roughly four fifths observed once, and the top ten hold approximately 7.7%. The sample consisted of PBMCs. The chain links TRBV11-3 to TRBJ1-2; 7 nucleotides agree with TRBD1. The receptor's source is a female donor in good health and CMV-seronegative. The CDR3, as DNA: TGTGCCAGCAGCTCCAGGGGGTATGGCTACACCTTC. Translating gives CASSSRGYGYTF.